This T cell receptor beta chain was documented in a study of beta chain features in type 1 diabetes. Study-wide results and limits: At VDJ recombination sites, type 1 diabetes patients had fewer insertions and more deleted nucleotides. Type 1 diabetes patients showed a moderate but significant shortening of TCRB CDR3s in all four CD4+ subsets. Patients and controls would share equally any PCR tilt toward shorter templates. Reads derived from cDNA could over-represent cells showing high TCR expression.

Purity exceeded 95% in all sorted populations. V trimming: 4 bases; J trimming: 7 bases; junction bases outside the gene matches: 16. CDR3 length: 17 residues. The V gene's germline CDR1 is MNHEY and CDR2 SMNVEV (reference sequence). This clone was recorded a few times. The antigen remains unidentified. Expressed TCRB transcripts were sequenced because the isolated RNA had all been reverse transcribed beforehand. This table comes from immunoSEQ multiplex PCR, and its TCRdb copy is limited to in-frame clones, with some not included. The sample includes fewer than 450,000 clones, roughly 14% of them seen just once.

This TCR was recovered from a young woman with type 1 diabetes. This chain connects TRBV27 to TRBJ2-7, with TRBD2 matching over 10 bases. The sample comprised naive CD4+ T cells from blood. CDR3 nucleotides: TGTGCCAGCAGTTCTCCCCTTCGGGCTAGCGGGAGCCGGGAGCAGTACTTC. Protein sequence: CASSSPLRASGSREQYF.